This T cell receptor beta chain was found in a study of blood T cell repertoires in COVID-19. Across the whole study: Samples came from the United States, Italy and Spain, spanning acute and convalescent COVID-19. T cells, B-cell-depleted T cells, or PBMCs provided the cDNA or gDNA that served as material.

Authors' analysis steps: Quantification of nucleated cells was approximated via reference gene primer amplification. The repertoire was sequenced with immunoSEQ multiplex PCR; TCRdb's copy has only in-frame clones and lacks some. D and trimming come from the DNA, and the V and J calls and clone size come from that table. The sample lists fewer than 130,000 clones, around 80% occurring once. Germline values: CDR1 LNHDA, CDR2 SQIVND (reference sequence). V lost 5 bases to trimming and J lost 0 bases, with 20 bases between them. CDR3 length equals 18 residues. Input material: peripheral blood. J is TRBJ1-5 and V is TRBV19; possibly TRBD1 for D (5 bases). This sequence was found in a man between 65 and 79 years old with active or convalescent COVID-19. Written as DNA, the CDR3 is TGTGCCAGTAGTTCCGGCAGGGTCGGTCCCGCTAGCAATCAGCCCCAGCATTTT. Its protein is CASSSGRVGPASNQPQHF.